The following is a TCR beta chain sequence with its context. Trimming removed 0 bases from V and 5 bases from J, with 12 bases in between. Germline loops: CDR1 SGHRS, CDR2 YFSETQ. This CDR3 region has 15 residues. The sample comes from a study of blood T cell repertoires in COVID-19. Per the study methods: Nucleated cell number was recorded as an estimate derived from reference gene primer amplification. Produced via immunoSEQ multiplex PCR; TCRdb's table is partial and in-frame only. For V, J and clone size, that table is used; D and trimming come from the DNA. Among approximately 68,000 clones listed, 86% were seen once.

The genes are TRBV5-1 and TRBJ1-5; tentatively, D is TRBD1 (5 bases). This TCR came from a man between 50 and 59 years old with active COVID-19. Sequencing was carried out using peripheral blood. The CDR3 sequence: CASSLGAGSYQPQHF. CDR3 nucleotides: TGCGCCAGCAGCTTGGGGGCAGGGTCGTATCAGCCCCAGCATTTT.